This passage covers 18 T cell receptor beta chains from one sample sequenced in a study of shared clonotypes between healthy human individuals. Clones were sequenced by immunoSEQ multiplex PCR, and TCRdb holds only the in-frame ones, with some missing. This table holds some 450,000 clones, 75% to 80% found once. The sequenced sample was PBMCs. The receptors here all came from a middle-aged woman in good health. Some clones in this sample may be carry-over from other donors' samples.

This clone was counted at least ten times. This chain links TRBV10-3 with TRBJ2-7; 7 nucleotides agree with TRBD2. The CDR3 contains 15 residues. Germline V gives CDR1 ENHRY, CDR2 SYGVKD. Trimming at V came to 0 bases and at J to 1 base, leaving 3 bases not matched to a gene. The CDR3 DNA reads TGTGCCATCAGTGAGTCGGGAGGGATGTCCTACGAGCAGTACTTC. Its translation: CAISESGGMSYEQYF.

The chain combines TRBV9 with TRBJ2-1; the match to TRBD2 covers 10 bases. Germline V gene lookup returns CDR1 SGDLS and CDR2 YYNGEE. This CDR3 comprises 15 residues. J was trimmed by 7 bases and V by 0 bases; bases with no gene match: 4. The CDR3: CASSVGGLANNEQFF. The CDR3 DNA follows: TGTGCCAGCAGCGTAGGGGGACTAGCGAATAATGAGCAGTTCTTC.

V is TRBV7-9 and J is TRBJ1-3; D gene ambiguous. V was trimmed by 6 bases and J by 0 bases, leaving 21 bases between them. The CDR3 is 18 amino acids. Per the germline V gene, CDR1 is SEHNR and CDR2 is FQNEAQ (reference sequence). The CDR3 sequence is CASSPRLDSGDSGNTIYF. The DNA for the CDR3 is TGTGCCAGCAGTCCTAGGTTGGATTCCGGGGACTCTGGAAACACCATATATTTT.

V gene TRBV28 combines with J gene TRBJ1-2; 7 nucleotides agree with TRBD1. CDR1 and CDR2 from the germline V gene are MDHEN and SYDVKM. This CDR3 is built from 14 residues. V trimming: 7 bases; J trimming: 8 bases; junction bases outside the gene matches: 13. The CDR3 DNA sequence: TGTGCCAGCACCCATGAGGGGGCTGGGAGAGGCTACACCTTC. Protein: CASTHEGAGRGYTF.

The chain links TRBV18 to TRBJ2-5; a weak D match, TRBD2 (5 bases). V lost 3 bases, J lost 4 bases, and 15 bases lay in between. CDR1 is KGHSH, CDR2 LQKENI, per germline. This CDR3 has 15 amino acids. The CDR3 bases are TGTGCCAGCTCACCCCGACCCGGGGTGGGAGAGACCCAGTACTTC. Its translation is CASSPRPGVGETQYF.

V is TRBV6-5 and J is TRBJ2-7, with 11 bases matching TRBD1. Germline-derived CDR1 and CDR2 are MNHEY and SVGAGI. V lost 6 bases to trimming and J lost 2 bases; unmatched junction nucleotides: 6. The CDR3 contains 15 residues. The CDR3, as DNA: TGTGCCAGCAGATCTGGACAGGGGGCAGCCTACGAGCAGTACTTC. It specifies CASRSGQGAAYEQYF.

This clone was seen repeatedly, ten times or more. This specimen includes other DNA sequences encoding the same CDR3. This rearrangement joins TRBV11-2 to TRBJ2-7, with D perhaps TRBD2 (5 bases). Deletions cut 4 bases from V and 4 bases from J, with 20 bases between. Germline loops: CDR1 SGHAT, CDR2 FQNNGV. The CDR3 consists of 16 residues. CDR3 DNA: TGTGCCAGCAGCTCCTTGATAGCCCGAACTAGGTACGAGCAGTACTTC. Translated: CASSSLIARTRYEQYF. The entire variable domain, with the rest obtained from reference TRBV11-2 and TRBJ2-7, is as follows: EAGVAQSPRYKIIEKRQSVAFWCNPISGHATLYWYQQILGQGPKLLIQFQNNGVVDDSQLPKDRFSAERLKGVDSTLKIQPAKLEDSAVYLCASSSLIARTRYEQYFGPGTRLTVT.

The chain uses TRBV10-3 and TRBJ2-7, with a weak D call TRBD1 (5 bases). Germline V CDR1 and CDR2: ENHRY, SYGVKD. The ends were cut back, 3 bases at V and 3 bases at J, with 9 bases in the middle. The CDR3 loop spans 13 amino acids. CDR3 residues: CAISEGANYEQYF. The CDR3 DNA is TGTGCCATCAGTGAAGGGGCTAACTACGAGCAGTACTTC.

In its sample, this clone was seen a few times. This chain links TRBV30 with TRBJ2-7, with 7 bases identical to TRBD1. The germline CDR1 and CDR2 sequences are GTSNPN and SVGIG (reference sequence). This CDR3 has 12 residues. With V trimmed by 4 bases and J by 6 bases, 6 bases remained unmatched. The CDR3 loop reads CAWTKTGSEQYF. CDR3 nucleotides: TGTGCCTGGACAAAGACAGGGTCCGAGCAGTACTTC. Together with reference TRBV30 and TRBJ2-7, the CDR3 gives the full variable domain: SQTIHQWPATLVQPVGSPLSLECTVEGTSNPNLYWYRQAAGRGLQLLFYSVGIGQISSEVPQNLSASRPQDRQFILSSKKLLLSDSGFYLCAWTKTGSEQYFGPGTRLTVT.

Concerning this clone itself: A read error is likely here: a far larger clone is one base away. The same CDR3 is also encoded by other DNA sequences in this sample. The V call is TRBV5-3, the J call TRBJ2-1; D remains ambiguous. TRBV5-3 is sorted into the ORF group, with uncertain function. The CDR3 is made up of 13 amino acids. The CDR3 DNA reads TGTGCCAGAAGCGGAAGCTCCTACAACGAGCAGTTCTTC. Its protein product is CARSGSSYNEQFF.

As concerns this clone: A read error may account for a junction end that differs from germline. The V gene is TRBV7-7, the J gene TRBJ2-6; D ambiguous. Germline CDR1 is SSHAT and CDR2 is FNYEAQ (reference sequence). The CDR3 extends over 14 amino acids. The CDR3 coding sequence is TGTGCTAGCAGCTTAGCCTATGGGGCCAACGTCCTGACTTTC. This encodes CASSLAYGANVLTF.

The rearrangement joins TRBV2 to TRBJ1-1; D is uncertain. The CDR3 runs to 13 residues. Germline V CDR1 and CDR2: SNHLY, FYNNEI. V lost 4 bases and J lost 1, with 7 bases in between. The CDR3: CASSVAPNTEAFF. The CDR3 DNA is TGTGCCAGCAGTGTGGCTCCGAACACTGAAGCTTTCTTT.

This clone was observed a single time. A far larger clone is one nucleotide away, so this likely arose from a read error. The rearrangement links TRBV11-2 to TRBJ2-7; 10 positions agree with TRBD2. Germline V gene lookup returns CDR1 SGHAT and CDR2 FQNNGV. The CDR3 runs 17 residues. CDR3 region: CASSVELAGSGRDEQYF. Written as DNA, the CDR3 is TGTGCCAGCAGCGTAGAACTAGCGGGGAGTGGGAGGGACGAGCAGTACTTC. The entire variable domain, with the rest obtained from reference TRBV11-2 and TRBJ2-7, is as follows: EAGVAQSPRYKIIEKRQSVAFWCNPISGHATLYWYQQILGQGPKLLIQFQNNGVVDDSQLPKDRFSAERLKGVDSTLKIQPAKLEDSAVYLCASSVELAGSGRDEQYFGPGTRLTVT.

This sequence joins TRBV2 and TRBJ1-1, with D possibly being TRBD1 (5 bases). Germline V lookup: CDR1 SNHLY, CDR2 FYNNEI. This CDR3 contains 14 residues. Trimming cost V 3 bases and J 1 base, with 9 bases left between them. The CDR3 coding sequence is TGTGCCAGCAGTGAGCAGGGATCGAACACTGAAGCTTTCTTT. Its protein is CASSEQGSNTEAFF.

Concerning this clone: This likely traces to a read error, being one base from a far larger clone. This chain connects TRBV28 to TRBJ2-7; the D gene could be TRBD1 or TRBD2 (6 bases each). The germline V and J ends were trimmed by 3 bases and 9 bases, with 15 bases remaining between them. CDR3 length: 13 residues. In germline, CDR1 is MDHEN, CDR2 SYDVKM. The CDR3 bases are TGTGCCAGCAGTTTTTGGGGGGCTGGCGGGCAGTACTTC. This encodes CASSFWGAGGQYF.

In its sample, this clone was seen a few times. The chain recombines TRBV10-2 with TRBJ2-7; D may be TRBD1 (5 bases). The germline gives CDR1 WSHSY, CDR2 SAAADI. Between the trimmed V and J ends, which lost 6 bases and 4 bases, there was a span of 10 bases. The CDR3 runs 12 residues. The CDR3 loop is CASRDNRYEQYF. CDR3 in DNA: TGCGCCAGCAGGGACAACAGGTACGAGCAGTACTTC.

V usage is TRBV7-6 and J usage is TRBJ2-3; 7 bases align to TRBD2. CDR3 length: 16 amino acids. With V trimmed by 5 bases and J by 2 bases, 10 bases remained unmatched. Germline V CDR1 and CDR2: SGHVS, FNYEAQ. CDR3 nucleotide sequence: TGTGCCAGCAGCCCAACGGCGGGAGACACCACAGATACGCAGTATTTT. This translates into CASSPTAGDTTDTQYF.

The V gene is TRBV4-3, the J gene TRBJ2-7; TRBD2 matches 8 bases. The V and J ends lost 6 bases and 4 bases, in that order; junction bases with no gene match: 8. The CDR3 is made up of 14 amino acids. The germline CDR1 and CDR2 sequences are LGHNA and YSLEER. The CDR3 reads CASSLTSASYEQYF. CDR3 in DNA: TGCGCCAGCAGTTTGACTAGCGCTTCATACGAGCAGTACTTC.